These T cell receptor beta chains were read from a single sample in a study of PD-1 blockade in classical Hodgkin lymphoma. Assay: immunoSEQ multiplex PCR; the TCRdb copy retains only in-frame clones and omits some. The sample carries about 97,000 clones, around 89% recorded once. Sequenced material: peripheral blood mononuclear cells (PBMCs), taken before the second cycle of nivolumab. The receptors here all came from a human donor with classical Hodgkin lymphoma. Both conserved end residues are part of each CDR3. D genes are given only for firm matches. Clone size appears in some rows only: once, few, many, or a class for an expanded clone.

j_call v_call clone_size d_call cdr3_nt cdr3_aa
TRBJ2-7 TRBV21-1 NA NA TGTGCCAGCAGCCCAGCCCCCGATTTCGATCCCTACGAGCAGTACTTC CASSPAPDFDPYEQYF
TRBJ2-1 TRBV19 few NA TGTGCCAGTGGAGGGAGCTCCTACAATGAGCAGTTCTTC CASGGSSYNEQFF
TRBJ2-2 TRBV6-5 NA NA TGTGCCAGCAGTAAAGCGTTGAACACCGGGGAGCTGTTTTTT CASSKALNTGELFF
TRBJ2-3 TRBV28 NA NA TGTGCCAGCAGGGACGGCCGCACAGATACGCAGTATTTT CASRDGRTDTQYF
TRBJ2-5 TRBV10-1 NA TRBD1 TGCGCCAGCAGTTCCGGGACAGGGGGACAACAAGAGACCCAGTACTTC CASSSGTGGQQETQYF
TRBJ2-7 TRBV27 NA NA TGTGCCAGCGGGCCCAACTCCTACGAGCAGTACTTC CASGPNSYEQYF
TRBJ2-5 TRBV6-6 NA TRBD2 TGTGCCAGCAGTTACTCGGTAGCGGGGGGAGGCGAGACCCAGTACTTC CASSYSVAGGGETQYF
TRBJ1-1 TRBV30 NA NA TGTGCCTGGATAAGGACAGCCATGAACACTGAAGCTTTCTTT CAWIRTAMNTEAFF
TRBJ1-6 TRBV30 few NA TGTGCCTGGAGTGTACAAGGTCTTCCCTCACCCCTCCACTTT CAWSVQGLPSPLHF
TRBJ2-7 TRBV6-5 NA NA TGTGCCAGCAGTCCTACCGGGGCCACCTACGAGCAGTACTTC CASSPTGATYEQYF
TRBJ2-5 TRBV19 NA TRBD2 TGTGCCAGTAGTATATGGAGCGGGGAAGAGACCCAGTACTTC CASSIWSGEETQYF
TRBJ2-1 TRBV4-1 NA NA TGCGCCAGCAGCCAAGATAGCGTTAGCGGATACAATGAGCAGTTCTTC CASSQDSVSGYNEQFF
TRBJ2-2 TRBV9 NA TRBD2 TGTGCCAGCAGCGTCCAAACCGGAACGACTAGCGGGGGGACCGGGGAGCTGTTTTTT CASSVQTGTTSGGTGELFF
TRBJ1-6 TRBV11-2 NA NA TGTGCCAGCAGCTTATTTTATGATCGCCCCAATTCACCCCTCCACTTT CASSLFYDRPNSPLHF
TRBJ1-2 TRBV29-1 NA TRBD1 TGCAGCGCTATAAACCAGGGGGGTGGCTACACCTTC CSAINQGGGYTF
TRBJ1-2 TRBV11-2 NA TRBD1 TGTGCCAGCAGCTTAACCGTCGGGACAGGGGTCGGCTACACCTTC CASSLTVGTGVGYTF
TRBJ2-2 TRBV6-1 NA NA TGTGCCAGCAGTGAGAGGGTGGAAACCGGGGAGCTGTTTTTT CASSERVETGELFF
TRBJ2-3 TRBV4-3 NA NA TGCGCCAGCAGCCAAGATATCTCAGGGGGGGGCCGGCGCACAGATACGCAGTATTTT CASSQDISGGGRRTDTQYF
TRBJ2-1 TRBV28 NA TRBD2 TGTGCCAGCAGGGGACTAGCGAGGCGGGATGAGCAGTTCTTC CASRGLARRDEQFF
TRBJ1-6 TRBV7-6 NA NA TGTGCCAGCAGCTTAGGGGGACGGAGAAATTCACCCCTCCACTTT CASSLGGRRNSPLHF
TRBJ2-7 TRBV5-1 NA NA TGCGCCAGCAGCCCATTGGCTGCAAACTACGAGCAGTACTTC CASSPLAANYEQYF
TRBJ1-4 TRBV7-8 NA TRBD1 TGTGCCAGCAGCTTAGCCCAGGGGGCTAGGGAAAAACTGTTTTTT CASSLAQGAREKLFF
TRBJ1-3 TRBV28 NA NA TGTGCCAGCAGTTTGTCGCGGAACTCTGGAAACACCATATATTTT CASSLSRNSGNTIYF
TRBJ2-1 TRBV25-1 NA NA TGTGCCAGCAGTGACCCAGGATATACTGGCAATGAGCAGTTCTTC CASSDPGYTGNEQFF
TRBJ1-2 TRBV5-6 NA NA TGTGCCAGCAGCTTGGATTACTATGGCTACACCTTC CASSLDYYGYTF
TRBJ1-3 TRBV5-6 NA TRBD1 TGTGCCAGCAGAATGGGACAGTCGAGGTTCGGAAACACCATATATTTT CASRMGQSRFGNTIYF
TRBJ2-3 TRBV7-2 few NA TGTGCCAGCAGCCCAGAGGGTTTCCTCACAGATACGCAGTATTTT CASSPEGFLTDTQYF
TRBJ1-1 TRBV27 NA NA TGTGCCAGCAGTTCCTTTCGGAACACTGAAGCTTTCTTT CASSSFRNTEAFF
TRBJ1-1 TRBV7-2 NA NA TGTGCCAGCAGCCCCTGGGGCGGGGACACTGAAGCTTTCTTT CASSPWGGDTEAFF
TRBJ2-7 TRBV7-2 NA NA TGTGCCAGCAGCTTAGGTGGGGGGCGAGACTCCTACGAGCAGTACTTC CASSLGGGRDSYEQYF
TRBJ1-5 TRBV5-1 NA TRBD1 TGCGCCAGCAGCATTGACAGGGGAGGTCAGCCCCAGCATTTT CASSIDRGGQPQHF
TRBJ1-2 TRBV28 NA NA TGTGCCACGGGGGGGCATGGCTACACCTTC CATGGHGYTF
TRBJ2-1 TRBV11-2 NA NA TGTGCCAGCAGCCCGGGGGCCTACAATGAGCAGTTCTTC CASSPGAYNEQFF
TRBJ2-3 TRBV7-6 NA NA TGTGCCAGCAGCTTAGTTCGGGGGGATACGCAGTATTTT CASSLVRGDTQYF
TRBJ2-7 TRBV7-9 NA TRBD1 TGTGCCAGCACCACACAGGGGCTGGGGGACGAGCAGTACTTC CASTTQGLGDEQYF
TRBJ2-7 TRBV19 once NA TGTGCCAGTAGTATCGGACAGCACTCCTACGAGCAGTACTTC CASSIGQHSYEQYF
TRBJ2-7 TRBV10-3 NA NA TGTGCCATCAGTGAGTCTCTGTACGAGCAGTACTTC CAISESLYEQYF
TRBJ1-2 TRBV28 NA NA TGTGCCAGCAGTAGCCAATGGGGCGCAGATGGCTACACCTTC CASSSQWGADGYTF
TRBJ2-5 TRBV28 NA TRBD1 TGTGCCAGCAGTCCCGGCCGGGACAGCCTCCAAGAGACCCAGTACTTC CASSPGRDSLQETQYF
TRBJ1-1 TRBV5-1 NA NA TGCGCCAGCAGCTTGGCCCTGCAGGGGATGGAAGCTTTCTTT CASSLALQGMEAFF
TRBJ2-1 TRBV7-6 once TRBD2 TGTGCCAGCAGCTTAGTCCTTTCGCGGGGGGGCGGGAATGAGCAGTTCTTC CASSLVLSRGGGNEQFF
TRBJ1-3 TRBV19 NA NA TGTGCCAGTAGTATCGAGGCGGTCTCTGGAAACACCATATATTTT CASSIEAVSGNTIYF
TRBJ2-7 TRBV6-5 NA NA TGTGCCAGCAGTTACGTGGACGAGCAGTACTTC CASSYVDEQYF
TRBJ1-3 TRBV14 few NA TGTGCCAGCAGCGCTAGGCTCGTGGGAAACACCATATATTTT CASSARLVGNTIYF
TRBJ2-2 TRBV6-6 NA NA TGTGCCAGCAGTCCCTCGGACGGCCCCCACCGGGAGCTGTTTTTT CASSPSDGPHRELFF
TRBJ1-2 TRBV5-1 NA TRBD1 TGCGCCAGCAGCCGAGGGACAGGCATTAACTATGGCTACACCTTC CASSRGTGINYGYTF
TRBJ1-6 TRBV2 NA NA TGTGCCAGCACCCAGGGACTCGGGGGTAATTCACCCCTCCACTTT CASTQGLGGNSPLHF
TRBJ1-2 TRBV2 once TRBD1 TGTGCCAGCAGTCAAACAGGGGGGGCGATGCACTATGGCTACACCTTC CASSQTGGAMHYGYTF
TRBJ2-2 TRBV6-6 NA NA TGTGCCAGCAATACGGGACCGGGGAACACCGGGGAGCTGTTTTTT CASNTGPGNTGELFF
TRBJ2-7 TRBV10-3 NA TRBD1 TGTGCCATCACTATACCGGGACAGGGACGAAACGAGCAGTACTTC CAITIPGQGRNEQYF
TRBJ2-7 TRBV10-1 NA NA TGCGCCAGCAGTGATCACCGAGGGACCTACGAGCAGTACTTC CASSDHRGTYEQYF
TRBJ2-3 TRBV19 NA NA TGTGCCAGTAGTATTTCAGGGGACCTCTTGACAGATACGCAGTATTTT CASSISGDLLTDTQYF
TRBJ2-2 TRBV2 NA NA TGTGCCAGCAGTGAAGGCCGCGGGCTGGGTACCGGGGAGCTGTTTTTT CASSEGRGLGTGELFF